This record looks at one TCR beta chain sequence and its context. No antigen is known for it. The sample originates from a study of cytomegalovirus exposure and HLA in healthy donors. In the study overall: About four fifths of around 400 genotyped donors fell in the Caucasian-associated ancestry cluster. Study-level results: Testing in vitro showed a few CMV-associated chains specific for CMV antigens.

The J segment lost 12 bases and the V segment lost 3 bases, leaving 6 bases of the junction unmatched. The CDR3 is 13 residues long. Germline CDR1 is LGHNT and CDR2 is FRNRAP. PCR used 60 Vbeta primers and 13 Jbeta primers. Profiling relied on immunoSEQ multiplex PCR, and the TCRdb table lists in-frame clones only, not all of them. Of about 120,000 clones in the sample, roughly 80% were seen once. The sample was PBMCs. This sequence joins TRBV12-5 and TRBJ2-2; 8 bases line up with TRBD1. The receptor's source is a woman aged 25-40 years in good health and CMV-seropositive. The CDR3 loop is CASGLGTGNKLFF. In nucleotides, the CDR3 is TGTGCTAGTGGTTTAGGGACAGGTAATAAGCTGTTTTTT.